A selection of T cell receptor beta chains follows, all from one sample in a study of T-cell memory formation after mild COVID-19. TCRdb independently ran MiXCR on the 5' RACE reads; one entry per CDR3 protein. This sample has 300,000 to 400,000 distinct CDR3 sequences, with around 15% found just once. The specimen sequenced was PBMCs or a T cell subset sorted from them (not recorded which). These receptors all stem from a man aged 18 to 30 who had mild COVID-19 (a few samples of this study predate the infection). Cell type and time point are not known. CDR3s include the opening cysteine and the closing phenylalanine or tryptophan. A D gene is named only where the DNA matches it firmly. Size values are once, few and many counts, or a class for expanded clones, and some rows have none.

j_call | clone_size | d_call | v_call | cdr3_aa | cdr3_nt
TRBJ1-1 | NA | NA | TRBV4-3 | CASSQDAGGEAFF | TGCGCCAGCAGCCAAGACGCAGGTGGTGAAGCTTTCTTT
TRBJ2-6 | NA | NA | TRBV11-2 | CATGANVLTF | TGTGCCACCGGGGCCAACGTCCTGACTTTC
TRBJ1-2 | NA | NA | TRBV3-1 | CASSPAGGNYGYTF | TGTGCCAGCAGCCCCGCCGGGGGCAACTATGGCTACACCTTC
TRBJ2-1 | few | NA | TRBV7-2 | CASSLAREREQFF | TGTGCCAGCAGCTTAGCCAGGGAACGGGAGCAGTTCTTC
TRBJ1-4 | few | NA | TRBV29-1 | CSVRAGAENEKLFF | TGCAGCGTACGGGCGGGGGCAGAAAATGAAAAACTGTTTTTT
TRBJ2-3 | few | TRBD1 | TRBV5-1 | CASSLPGQGRDTQYF | TGCGCCAGCAGCTTACCCGGACAGGGGAGGGATACGCAGTATTTT
TRBJ1-3 | NA | NA | TRBV5-1 | CASSPGQGWPGNTIYF | TGCGCCAGCAGCCCGGGGCAGGGATGGCCAGGAAACACCATATATTTT
TRBJ2-1 | few | NA | TRBV18 | CASSPLEEQFF | TGTGCCAGCTCACCCCTAGAAGAGCAGTTCTTC
TRBJ1-1 | NA | NA | TRBV3-1 | CASSQGGTGYTEAFF | TGTGCCAGCAGCCAAGGAGGAACAGGGTACACTGAAGCTTTCTTT
TRBJ2-7 | few | NA | TRBV29-1 | CSVVRGGHEQYF | TGCAGCGTTGTCAGGGGAGGCCACGAGCAGTACTTC
TRBJ1-2 | NA | NA | TRBV20-1 | CSAHIGRYGYTF | TGCAGTGCTCACATCGGACGGTATGGCTACACCTTC
TRBJ2-3 | NA | NA | TRBV7-9 | CASSLTPSTDTQYF | TGTGCCAGCAGCTTGACTCCTAGCACAGATACGCAGTATTTT
TRBJ1-2 | NA | NA | TRBV12-3/TRBV12-4 | CASSFVRSYGYTF | TGTGCCAGCAGTTTCGTCAGATCCTATGGCTACACCTTC
TRBJ2-2 | many | NA | TRBV7-9 | CASSRNTDTGELFF | TGTGCCAGCAGCCGAAATACAGATACCGGGGAGCTGTTTTTT
TRBJ2-3 | NA | NA | TRBV3-1 | CASSPARTVTATQYF | TGTGCCAGCAGCCCCGCCAGAACGGTGACGGCTACGCAGTATTTT
TRBJ1-2 | few | NA | TRBV28 | CAVFYYGYTF | TGTGCCGTATTCTACTATGGCTACACCTTC
TRBJ2-5 | NA | TRBD2 | TRBV12-3/TRBV12-4 | CASTPRLAGAKETQYF | TGTGCCAGCACCCCCCGGCTAGCGGGGGCGAAAGAGACCCAGTACTTC
TRBJ2-5 | many | NA | TRBV7-9 | CASSLTGQKQETQYF | TGTGCCAGCAGCTTAACGGGACAAAAACAAGAGACCCAGTACTTC
TRBJ1-1 | many | NA | TRBV4-2 | CASSPHGNTEAFF | TGTGCCAGCAGCCCACATGGGAACACTGAAGCTTTCTTT
TRBJ2-7 | NA | TRBD1 | TRBV4-3 | CASSQGTAVSYEQYF | TGCGCCAGCAGCCAGGGGACAGCAGTCTCCTACGAGCAGTACTTC
TRBJ2-2 | many | NA | TRBV11-2 | CASSLIAANTGELFF | TGTGCCAGCAGCTTGATAGCGGCGAACACCGGGGAGCTGTTTTTT
TRBJ1-4 | few | NA | TRBV10-3 | CAISEWGGINEKLFF | TGTGCCATCAGTGAGTGGGGGGGCATAAATGAAAAACTGTTTTTT
TRBJ2-5 | NA | NA | TRBV7-8 | CASSPPTGRGSETQYF | TGTGCCAGCAGCCCCCCGACAGGGCGGGGTTCGGAGACCCAGTACTTC
TRBJ1-3 | NA | TRBD1 | TRBV7-8 | CASSPMTGGAFGNTIYF | TGTGCCAGCAGCCCGATGACAGGGGGCGCGTTCGGAAACACCATATATTTT
TRBJ1-1 | many | NA | TRBV20-1 | CSAIETNTEAFF | TGCAGTGCTATAGAGACGAACACTGAAGCTTTCTTT
TRBJ2-6 | NA | NA | TRBV4-1 | CASSQGVTGANVLTF | TGCGCCAGCAGCCAGGGGGTAACTGGGGCCAACGTCCTGACTTTC
TRBJ2-2 | few | NA | TRBV7-6 | CASSSRRSGFSGELFF | TGTGCCAGCAGCTCTCGCCGATCAGGGTTTTCCGGGGAGCTGTTTTTT
TRBJ2-7 | few | NA | TRBV5-1 | CASSLEELPSYEQYF | TGCGCCAGCAGCTTGGAGGAGTTACCGTCGTACGAGCAGTACTTC
TRBJ2-7 | many | TRBD2 | TRBV2 | CASKGTSGSFSSYEQYF | TGTGCCAGCAAAGGGACTAGCGGATCCTTCAGCTCCTACGAGCAGTACTTC
TRBJ1-4 | few | NA | TRBV3-1 | CASSGQHEKLFF | TGTGCCAGCAGCGGACAGCATGAAAAACTGTTTTTT
TRBJ2-6 | few | NA | TRBV29-1 | CSVAINSGANVLTF | TGCAGCGTTGCGATCAACTCTGGGGCCAACGTCCTGACTTTC
TRBJ2-2 | NA | NA | TRBV5-1 | CASSLRQGADTGELFF | TGCGCCAGCAGCTTGAGGCAGGGAGCCGACACCGGGGAGCTGTTTTTT
TRBJ1-5 | NA | NA | TRBV2 | CASSEDRAFNQPQHF | TGTGCCAGCAGTGAAGACAGGGCGTTTAATCAGCCCCAGCATTTT
TRBJ2-1 | many | NA | TRBV5-1 | CASSSDPITEQFF | TGCGCCAGCAGCTCGGACCCAATCACTGAGCAGTTCTTC
TRBJ1-5 | NA | NA | TRBV6-5 | CASSYGQGFQPQHF | TGTGCCAGCAGTTACGGGCAGGGTTTTCAGCCCCAGCATTTT
TRBJ1-4 | few | NA | TRBV19 | CASSGQMNEKLFF | TGTGCCAGTAGTGGGCAGATGAATGAAAAACTGTTTTTT
TRBJ1-1 | NA | NA | TRBV12-3/TRBV12-4 | CASSILHPRDTEAFF | TGTGCCAGCAGTATACTACACCCTAGGGACACTGAAGCTTTCTTT
TRBJ1-6 | NA | NA | TRBV6-5 | CASSAQRGFYSPLHF | TGTGCCAGCAGTGCCCAACGGGGGTTTTACTCACCCCTCCACTTT
TRBJ2-1 | NA | NA | TRBV7-2 | CASSRGNYNEQFF | TGTGCCAGCAGCCGCGGGAACTACAATGAGCAGTTCTTC
TRBJ2-2 | few | TRBD1 | TRBV7-6 | CASSFRGQGANTGELFF | TGTGCCAGCAGCTTCCGGGGACAGGGTGCGAACACCGGGGAGCTGTTTTTT
TRBJ1-1 | NA | NA | TRBV9 | CASSVDFRSEAFF | TGTGCCAGCAGCGTAGATTTCAGGTCTGAAGCTTTCTTT
TRBJ2-5 | NA | NA | TRBV3-1 | CASSQDRGGLQETQYF | TGTGCCAGCAGCCAAGATCGGGGCGGCCTCCAAGAGACCCAGTACTTC
TRBJ2-5 | many | NA | TRBV4-1 | CASSGRTAQETQYF | TGCGCCAGCAGCGGCCGGACAGCCCAAGAGACCCAGTACTTC
TRBJ2-7 | many | NA | TRBV2 | CASSGGVSYEQYF | TGTGCCAGCAGCGGAGGGGTCTCTTACGAGCAGTACTTC
TRBJ2-7 | NA | NA | TRBV5-1 | CASSLLDSYEQYF | TGCGCCAGCAGCTTACTAGACAGCTACGAGCAGTACTTC
TRBJ1-5 | NA | NA | TRBV15 | CATSLDRRGNQPQHF | TGTGCCACCAGCTTGGACCGCCGGGGGAATCAGCCCCAGCATTTT
TRBJ2-3 | NA | TRBD1 | TRBV24-1 | CATSPRGQGSDTQYF | TGTGCCACCAGCCCGCGGGGACAGGGCTCAGATACGCAGTATTTT
TRBJ1-2 | many | NA | TRBV7-2 | CASSSLNYGYTF | TGTGCCAGCAGCTCTCTAAACTATGGCTACACCTTC